In its sample, the clone carrying this TCR beta chain was seen a few times. The antigen is not known. The data were produced by immunoSEQ multiplex PCR, yet TCRdb's version contains in-frame clones alone and is incomplete. The table has under 35,000 clones, 90% seen once; the top ten hold under 25%. The time point here: week 11, during vaccination. Every vaccine dose comprised 300 ug of mutant IDH1 20-mer peptide plus topical imiquimod. In germline, CDR1 is LGHNA, CDR2 YSLEER. Trimming cost V 2 bases and J 4 bases, with 9 bases left between them. The CDR3 runs to 14 residues. This record belongs to a study of a mutant IDH1 vaccine in newly diagnosed glioma. Study as a whole: Patients received vaccination from 4-6 weeks after radiotherapy alone, or with temozolomide cycles. It was radiotherapy, temozolomide, or both that patients received previously, with most receiving both. Study-level findings and limits: Seemingly, pseudoprogression had no relation to changes in the top peripheral T cell clonotypes. Among all patients, vaccine-induced immune responses occurred in approximately 93%.

The chain has TRBV4-3 and TRBJ1-3, with D possibly TRBD1 on 6 matching bases. The clonotype was recovered from a man in his late teens or twenties with glioma. The sample in question was PBMCs, obtained from a glioma patient whose treatment included an IDH1 peptide vaccine. In DNA form, the CDR3 reads TGCGCCAGCAGCCAAACAGGGACCGGAAACACCATATATTTT. It translates to CASSQTGTGNTIYF.